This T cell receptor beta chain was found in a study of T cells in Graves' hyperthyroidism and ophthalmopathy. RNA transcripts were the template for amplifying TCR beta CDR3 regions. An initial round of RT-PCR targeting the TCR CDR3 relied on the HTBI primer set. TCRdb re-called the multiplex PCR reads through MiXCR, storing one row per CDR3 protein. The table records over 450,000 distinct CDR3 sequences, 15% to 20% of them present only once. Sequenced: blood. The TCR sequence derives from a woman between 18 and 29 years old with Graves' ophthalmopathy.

The CDR3 protein is CASSPDDSGSTETQYF. The DNA of the CDR3 is TGCGCCAGCAGCCCAGATGATAGCGGGAGCACAGAGACCCAGTACTTC. V and J are TRBV5-1 and TRBJ2-5; TRBD2 aligns across 9 bases. V lost 4 bases and J lost 4; bases outside the gene matches: 11. In germline, CDR1 is SGHRS, CDR2 YFSETQ. The CDR3 runs 16 residues.